This paragraph covers one T cell receptor beta chain sequence. This sample is drawn from a study of blood T cell repertoires in COVID-19. Study as a whole: COVID-19 samples from acute and convalescent phases originated in the United States, Italy and Spain. PBMCs, B-cell-depleted T cells, or T cells provided the cDNA or gDNA that made up the material.

Per the study methods: For nucleated cells, counts were estimated from reference gene primer amplification. Method: immunoSEQ multiplex PCR; TCRdb's copy keeps in-frame clones and lacks some. D and trimming were read from the DNA, whereas the V and J calls and clone size are those reported in that table. The sample yields roughly 100,000 clones, 88% seen once. Seattle's enrolled individuals joined amid active infection and were then monitored longitudinally. Losses at the gene ends were 0 bases for V and 4 bases for J; bases not matched to a gene: 6. CDR1 is SGHNT and CDR2 is YYREEE in the germline V gene (reference sequence). The CDR3 is 17 amino acids.

The origin of this receptor is a man aged 50-60 years with COVID-19, enrolled during active disease. The chain joins TRBV5-4 to TRBJ2-1; 11 nucleotides align to TRBD2. The specimen was peripheral blood. The CDR3 protein is CASSLGLAGGIYNEQFF. CDR3 bases: TGTGCCAGCAGCTTGGGTCTAGCGGGGGGAATATACAATGAGCAGTTCTTC.